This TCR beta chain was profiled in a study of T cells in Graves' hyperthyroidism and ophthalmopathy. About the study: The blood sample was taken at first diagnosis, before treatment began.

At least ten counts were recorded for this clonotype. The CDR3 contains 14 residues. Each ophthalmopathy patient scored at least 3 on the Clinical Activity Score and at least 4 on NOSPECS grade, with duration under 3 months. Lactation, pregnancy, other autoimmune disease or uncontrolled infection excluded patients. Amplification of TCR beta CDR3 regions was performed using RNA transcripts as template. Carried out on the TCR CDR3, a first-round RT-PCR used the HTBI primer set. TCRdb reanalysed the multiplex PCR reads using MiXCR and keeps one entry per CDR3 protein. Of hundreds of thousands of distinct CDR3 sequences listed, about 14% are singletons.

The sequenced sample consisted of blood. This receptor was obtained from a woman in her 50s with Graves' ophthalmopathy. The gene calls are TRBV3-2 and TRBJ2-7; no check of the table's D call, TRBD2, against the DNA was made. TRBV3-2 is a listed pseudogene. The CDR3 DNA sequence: TGTGCCAGCAGCCTCCGGGACTACCCCTACGAGCAGTACTTC. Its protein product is CASSLRDYPYEQYF.